The 21 T cell receptor beta chains in this list originate from one sample, sequenced in a study of human T cells and chemical hapten exposure. Before extraction, the whole blood was not fractionated, and total RNA was taken from it. TCRdb passed the 5' RACE reads through MiXCR, listing each CDR3 protein once. The sample consists of about 140,000 distinct CDR3 sequences, 3.5% to 5% of them appearing once. The receptors derive from a female donor in good health.

This clonotype has more than one count but fewer than ten. One base away lies a much larger clone, so this may be a sequencing read error. The rearrangement links TRBV2 to TRBJ1-2; tentative D call: TRBD1 (6 bases). CDR3 length equals 14 residues. Deletions cut 5 bases from V and 12 bases from J, with 22 bases between. Germline CDR1 reads SNHLY; CDR2 reads FYNNEI. The CDR3 region is CASSYVGAAGSDTF. CDR3 in DNA: TGTGCCAGCAGTTATGTGGGGGCGGCGGGGAGCGACACCTTC.

On this clonotype: This clone may be a read error of a much larger clone one base away. The CDR3 does not close with the conserved phenylalanine or tryptophan, likely indicating a read error. The V gene is TRBV20-1, the J gene TRBJ1-4; D perhaps matches TRBD1 (5 bases). The CDR3 has 16 residues. Germline loops: CDR1 DFQATT, CDR2 SNEGSKA (reference sequence). Trimming shortened V by 0 bases and J by 8 bases, and 19 bases separated the two germline ends. Here the CDR3 DNA reads TGCAGTGCTAGAGATGTTGCGGGGGAGGCAGAGGAAAAACTGTTTCTT. Its protein product is CSARDVAGEAEEKLFL.

This clonotype was seen many times. The chain carries TRBV5-1 and TRBJ2-7; 9 bases match TRBD1. Germline V CDR1 and CDR2: SGHRS, YFSETQ. This CDR3 spans 14 amino acids. Trimming removed 0 bases from V and 2 bases from J; junction bases left unmatched: 0. CDR3 DNA sequence: TGCGCCAGCAGCTTGGACAGGGGGCCCTACGAGCAGTACTTC. Amino acid sequence: CASSLDRGPYEQYF.

This clonotype was found many times. This rearrangement joins TRBV4-3 to TRBJ1-1, with D tentatively TRBD1 (5 bases). CDR3 length equals 18 residues. From germline, CDR1 is LGHNA and CDR2 YSLEER. Trimming took 0 bases from V and 1 from J, leaving 18 bases between them. The CDR3 here is CASSQDWQGLSANTEAFF. The CDR3 bases are TGCGCCAGCAGCCAAGATTGGCAGGGTTTGTCTGCGAACACTGAAGCTTTCTTT.

This clonotype was seen many times. V gene TRBV5-8 combines with J gene TRBJ2-3; weak D call: TRBD2 (5 bases). The CDR3 runs to 17 residues. Germline V gene data show CDR1 as SGHTS and CDR2 as YDEGEE. The V and J ends lost 6 bases and 1 base respectively, with 21 bases between them. This CDR3 is CASTPSIRGSGTDTQYF. The CDR3 region has the DNA TGTGCCAGCACGCCGAGCATTCGAGGGAGCGGCACAGATACGCAGTATTTT. Filled out from reference TRBV5-8 and TRBJ2-3, the complete variable domain reads EAGVTQSPTHLIKTRGQQATLRCSPISGHTSVYWYQQALGLGLQFLLWYDEGEERNRGNFPPRFSGRQFPNYSSELNVNALELEDSALYLCASTPSIRGSGTDTQYFGPGTRLTVL.

This clonotype was detected ten times or more. The chain links TRBV12-3 or TRBV12-4 to TRBJ1-5; D is uncertain. CDR3 size: 11 residues. The V end was cut by 1 base, the J end by 14 bases, with 9 bases between. CDR3 sequence reads: CASSLGQDEHF. The DNA for the CDR3 is TGTGCCAGCAGTTTAGGACAAGATGAGCATTTT.

This clonotype was seen a handful of times. J is TRBJ1-2 and V is TRBV6-1; 8 positions match TRBD1. CDR1 is MNHNS and CDR2 is SASEGT in the germline V gene. This CDR3 region has 14 residues. V trimming: 6 bases; J trimming: 2 bases; junction bases outside the gene matches: 5. CDR3 nucleotides: TGTGCCAGCAGCACAAGACAGGGGAACTATGGCTACACCTTC. It translates to CASSTRQGNYGYTF.

In this sample, this clonotype turned up a few times. V usage is TRBV10-3 and J usage is TRBJ2-3; 7 positions agree with TRBD2. The CDR3 has 15 amino acids. Per the germline V gene, CDR1 is ENHRY and CDR2 is SYGVKD. The V segment lost 6 bases and the J segment 3 bases; nucleotides outside the gene matches: 9. CDR3 in amino acids: CAISSASGRTDTQYF. CDR3 in DNA: TGTGCCATCAGCTCGGCTAGCGGTCGAACAGATACGCAGTATTTT.

In its sample, this clonotype was seen many times. The genes are TRBV4-2 and TRBJ2-1; TRBD2 matches at 9 bases. The CDR3 totals 17 residues. The ends lost 0 bases at V and 5 bases at J; junction bases unmatched: 8. The V gene's germline CDR1 is LGHNA and CDR2 YNFKEQ. Here the CDR3 reads CASSQESGGGAHNEQFF. CDR3 nucleotide sequence: TGTGCCAGCAGCCAAGAGAGCGGCGGGGGGGCCCACAATGAGCAGTTCTTC.

The chain combines TRBV12-3 or TRBV12-4 with TRBJ2-3; D may correspond to TRBD1 or TRBD2 (5 bases each). The CDR3 is made up of 17 amino acids. V was clipped by 3 bases and J by 0 bases, with 16 bases between them. CDR3 nucleotides: TGTGCCAGCAGTTTCTTTATGGGGGACCCTAGCACAGATACGCAGTATTTT. It yields the protein CASSFFMGDPSTDTQYF.

This chain connects TRBV7-9 to TRBJ1-6; D uncertain. Trimming pared 7 bases from V and 14 bases from J, leaving 24 bases between. The CDR3 sequence is 15 residues long. Germline CDR1 SEHNR, CDR2 FQNEAQ (reference sequence). CDR3 in DNA: TGTGCCAGCATCCCGCTATCGGCCACAGTTCGATCCCTCCACTTT. Its translation: CASIPLSATVRSLHF.

This clonotype was observed many times. The chain links TRBV5-1 to TRBJ2-5; D not certain. Per the germline V gene, CDR1 is SGHRS and CDR2 is YFSETQ. The germline V and J ends were trimmed by 2 bases and 2 bases, with 4 bases remaining between them. The CDR3 extends over 12 amino acids. The CDR3 region is CASSFFQETQYF. For the CDR3, the DNA is TGCGCCAGCAGCTTCTTTCAAGAGACCCAGTACTTC. Together with reference TRBV5-1 and TRBJ2-5, the CDR3 gives the full variable domain: KAGVTQTPRYLIKTRGQQVTLSCSPISGHRSVSWYQQTPGQGLQFLFEYFSETQRNKGNFPGRFSGRQFSNSRSEMNVSTLELGDSALYLCASSFFQETQYFGPGTRLLVL.

At least ten counts were recorded for this clonotype. Here the CDR3 reads CASGTGDWQETQYF. CDR3 coding DNA: TGTGCCAGCGGGACAGGGGATTGGCAAGAGACCCAGTACTTC. V gene TRBV11-2 combines with J gene TRBJ2-5; 10 bases are shared with TRBD1. Germline trimming cut 8 bases from V and 2 bases from J; bases unmatched to any gene: 5. This CDR3 contains 14 residues. Germline CDR1 SGHAT, CDR2 FQNNGV.

With respect to this clonotype: A much larger clone differs from this one at a single base, so this may be a read error. The chain's CDR3 is CASRLDATSTDTQYF. For the CDR3, the DNA is TGCGCCAGCAGATTGGATGCAACTAGCACAGATACGCAGTATTTT. V and J are TRBV5-1 and TRBJ2-3; D ambiguous. CDR3 length: 15 amino acids. Per germline, CDR1 SGHRS and CDR2 YFSETQ.

In its sample, this clonotype was seen many times. V usage is TRBV12-5 and J usage is TRBJ2-3; D gene ambiguous. Trimming took off 1 base at V and 3 bases at J, with 8 bases between the two ends. Germline CDR1 reads LGHNT; CDR2 reads FRNRAP. CDR3 length: 14 amino acids. CDR3 residues: CASGLGGRTDTQYF. CDR3 bases: TGTGCTAGTGGTTTGGGGGGTCGGACAGATACGCAGTATTTT.

At least ten counts were recorded for this clonotype. This chain connects TRBV7-3 to TRBJ2-1, with D possibly matching TRBD2 (5 bases). The CDR3 spans 16 residues. CDR1 and CDR2 (germline): SGHTA, FQGTGA. Trimming took off 5 bases at V and 1 base at J, with 15 bases between the two ends. The CDR3 is CASSPPGRGSYNEQFF. Written as DNA, the CDR3 is TGTGCCAGCAGCCCCCCCGGGCGAGGGTCCTACAATGAGCAGTTCTTC.

About this clonotype itself: With a much larger clone just one base away, this may be a read error. This chain links TRBV7-2 with TRBJ2-5, with 7 bases fitting TRBD1. The V gene end was trimmed by 5 bases and the J gene end by 4 bases; junction bases not matched to a gene: 7. This CDR3 has 14 amino acids. CDR1 and CDR2 (germline): SGHTA, FQGNSA. The CDR3 DNA reads TGTGCCAGCAGCCCGACAGGGAGTCGAGAGACCCAGTACTTC. Its translation is CASSPTGSRETQYF.

This clonotype was detected ten times or more. V and J are TRBV27 and TRBJ1-5; D gene unclear. CDR3 length: 14 residues. Trimming removed 6 bases at V and 0 bases at J, with 9 bases between. Germline CDR1 is MNHEY and CDR2 is SMNVEV (reference sequence). CDR3 sequence (DNA): TGTGCCAGCAGCCGGTCTTATAGCAATCAGCCCCAGCATTTT. Residues: CASSRSYSNQPQHF.

The chain uses TRBV5-1 and TRBJ1-1; D possibly corresponds to TRBD1 (6 bases). The CDR3 contains 15 residues. V was trimmed by 2 bases and J by 0 bases, leaving 11 bases between them. Germline-derived CDR1 and CDR2 are SGHRS and YFSETQ. This chain's CDR3 is CASSFQGGLNTEAFF. CDR3 bases: TGCGCCAGCAGCTTTCAAGGGGGACTGAACACTGAAGCTTTCTTT.

This clonotype was recorded a few times. This chain connects TRBV27 to TRBJ1-1, with D maybe TRBD1 (6 bases). The V end lost 1 base, the J end lost 0 bases, and 9 bases lay between the germline ends. The CDR3 has 15 amino acids. The germline gives CDR1 MNHEY, CDR2 SMNVEV (reference sequence). CDR3 nucleotides: TGTGCCAGCAGTTTATGGCAGGGGATGAACACTGAAGCTTTCTTT. It codes for CASSLWQGMNTEAFF.

This clonotype was seen a handful of times. The chain uses TRBV19 and TRBJ1-5, with D tentatively TRBD1 (5 bases). The V gene lost 10 bases and the J gene lost 1 base, with 14 bases spanning the gap. The germline gives CDR1 LNHDA, CDR2 SQIVND (reference sequence). The length of the CDR3 is 14 residues. For the CDR3, the DNA is TGTGCCACTTACCAGGGATCGAGCAATCAGCCCCAGCATTTT. Translation gives CATYQGSSNQPQHF.